The rows below give T cell receptor beta chains drawn from one sample of a study of blood T cells in healthy people across ages. TCRdb reprocessed the 5' RACE reads with MiXCR, giving one entry per CDR3 protein. Found here are around 800,000 distinct CDR3 sequences, more than 40% of them singletons; the top ten hold roughly 18%. Sequenced material: blood. Receptors were obtained from a man aged 55 to 69 in good health. The CDR3 runs from the conserved cysteine through the conserved F or W. The D gene is left open where the match is weak. Size is omitted from some rows. Given values are once, few, many or a class for expanded clones.

>TRBJ1-1|once|TRBV10-3|-
CACWIGDSNTEAFF
TGTGCCTGCTGGATAGGGGATAGTAACACTGAAGCTTTCTTT
>TRBJ2-3|-|TRBV20-1|TRBD2
CSPKRESTDTQYF
TGCAGTCCGAAGCGGGAGAGCACAGATACACAGTATTTT
>TRBJ2-5|-|TRBV5-1|TRBD2
CASSLSSGGSQETQYF
TGCGCCAGCAGCTTGTCTAGCGGGGGTTCCCAAGAGACCCAGTACTTC
>TRBJ2-7|-|TRBV29-1|-
CSVEADISYEQYF
TGCAGCGTTGAAGCCGACATCTCCTACGAGCAGTACTTC
>TRBJ2-3|-|TRBV7-6|TRBD2
CASSPPGLAGGTDTQYF
TGTGCCAGCAGTCCACCGGGACTAGCGGGGGGAACAGATACGCAGTATTTT
>TRBJ2-7|few|TRBV20-1|-
CSASPGGSYEQYF
TGCAGTGCTAGTCCCGGGGGCTCCTACGAGCAGTACTTC
>TRBJ2-3|-|TRBV6-1|TRBD1
CACSEASGTGSFADTQYF
TGTGCCTGCAGTGAAGCGTCCGGGACAGGGAGTTTCGCAGATACGCAGTATTTT
>TRBJ1-2|many|TRBV7-9|-
CASSLALGGYTF
TGTGCCAGCAGCTTAGCCCTGGGTGGCTACACCTTC
>TRBJ2-7|few|TRBV27|TRBD2
CASRSGLAGSYEQYF
TGTGCCAGCAGGTCCGGACTAGCGGGGTCCTACGAGCAGTACTTC
>TRBJ2-3|-|TRBV20-1|TRBD1
CSARGQGYGTDTQYF
TGCAGTGCAAGAGGACAGGGCTATGGCACAGATACGCAGTATTTT
>TRBJ2-5|-|TRBV10-1|-
CASSDRGTQETQYF
TGCGCCAGCAGTGACCGGGGGACCCAAGAGACCCAGTACTTC
>TRBJ2-3|-|TRBV7-2|TRBD2
CASSLTSGDADTQYF
TGTGCCAGCAGCTTGACTAGCGGGGACGCAGATACGCAGTATTTT
>TRBJ1-4|few|TRBV7-9|-
CASSPRDRYRHEKLFF
TGTGCCAGCAGCCCCCGTGACCGTTACCGCCACGAAAAACTGTTTTTT
>TRBJ2-1|few|TRBV25-1|-
CASSAGFEYNEQFF
TGTGCCAGCAGTGCGGGATTCGAATACAATGAGCAGTTCTTC
>TRBJ2-1|few|TRBV12-3/TRBV12-4|-
CASDSRTADEQFF
TGTGCCAGTGACAGCCGCACTGCGGATGAGCAGTTCTTC
>TRBJ2-6|-|TRBV20-1|TRBD1
CSAQHRGVAGANVLTF
TGCAGTGCCCAGCACAGGGGGGTCGCTGGGGCCAACGTCCTGACTTTC
>TRBJ2-3|few|TRBV6-6|TRBD2
CASSYFSGGSTDTQYF
TGTGCCAGCAGTTACTTTAGCGGGGGGAGCACAGATACGCAGTATTTT
>TRBJ2-1|-|TRBV4-1|TRBD2
CASSQVRGGAGYNEQFF
TGCGCCAGCAGCCAAGTCCGCGGGGGGGCCGGGTACAATGAGCAGTTCTTC
>TRBJ2-6|few|TRBV28|-
CASRLSPGPQRSGANVLTF
TGTGCCAGCAGGCTGAGTCCGGGACCGCAGCGCTCTGGGGCCAACGTCCTGACTTTC
>TRBJ2-1|many|TRBV14|-
CASSPGTRVRNEQFF
TGTGCCAGCAGCCCCGGGACTCGAGTACGGAATGAGCAGTTCTTC
>TRBJ2-3|-|TRBV6-6|TRBD2
CASSYSSGGKTDTQYF
TGTGCCAGCAGTTACTCATCGGGGGGGAAAACAGATACGCAGTATTTT
>TRBJ2-2|-|TRBV15|-
CATSKGQNTGELFF
TGTGCCACCAGCAAGGGACAGAACACCGGGGAGCTGTTTTTT
>TRBJ2-7|-|TRBV12-3/TRBV12-4|TRBD1
CASRKTGGREQYF
TGTGCCAGCAGAAAGACAGGGGGTCGCGAGCAGTACTTC
>TRBJ2-1|-|TRBV7-2|-
CASSPGQQETQFF
TGTGCCAGCAGCCCCGGACAGCAAGAGACCCAGTTCTTC
>TRBJ2-7|-|TRBV29-1|TRBD2
CSGRLAGVLNEQYF
TGCAGCGGCAGACTAGCGGGAGTTCTAAACGAGCAGTACTTC
>TRBJ2-6|few|TRBV28|-
CASSLPSGSGANVLTF
TGTGCCAGCAGTTTACCGTCTGGCTCTGGGGCCAACGTCCTGACTTTC
>TRBJ2-1|few|TRBV20-1|-
CSAKGPGTSYNEQFF
TGCAGTGCTAAGGGGCCAGGGACGTCCTACAATGAGCAGTTCTTC
>TRBJ2-3|few|TRBV29-1|TRBD2
CSVGGTSGVYTDTQYF
TGCAGCGTTGGGGGGACTAGCGGGGTTTACACAGATACGCAGTATTTT
>TRBJ2-7|few|TRBV7-2|TRBD2
CASSRGGTNTYEQYF
TGTGCCAGCAGCCGGGGGGGAACTAATACCTACGAGCAGTACTTC
>TRBJ1-4|-|TRBV10-3|-
CAISNGGTNEKLFF
TGTGCCATCAGTAATGGGGGGACTAATGAAAAACTGTTTTTT
>TRBJ2-5|-|TRBV6-2/TRBV6-3|TRBD2
CASSYLAGAQETQYF
TGTGCCAGCAGTTACCTAGCGGGGGCACAAGAGACCCAGTACTTC
>TRBJ2-3|-|TRBV20-1|TRBD2
CSASGRGTSNQPQYF
TGCAGTGCTAGTGGCAGGGGGACTAGCAATCAGCCCCAGTATTTT
>TRBJ1-2|-|TRBV7-2|TRBD1
CASSLGGGGQRGYTF
TGTGCCAGCAGCTTAGGGGGTGGGGGACAGCGCGGCTACACCTTC
>TRBJ2-3|once|TRBV6-5|TRBD2
CAGSPGVAGATDTQYF
TGTGCCGGCAGTCCTGGAGTAGCGGGGGCCACAGATACGCAGTATTTT
>TRBJ2-6|-|TRBV12-3/TRBV12-4|-
CASSPLGISGANVLTF
TGTGCCAGCAGTCCCCTCGGGATCTCTGGGGCCAACGTCCTGACTTTC
>TRBJ1-5|few|TRBV4-1|-
CASSLTVDSNQPQHF
TGCGCCAGCAGCCTCACCGTAGATAGCAATCAGCCCCAGCATTTT
>TRBJ1-1|-|TRBV19|-
CASRRLGSEAFF
TGTGCCAGTAGGAGGTTGGGGTCTGAAGCTTTCTTT
>TRBJ2-5|few|TRBV6-6|-
CASSRPGREETQYF
TGTGCCAGCAGTCGACCGGGACGGGAAGAGACCCAGTACTTC
>TRBJ2-5|few|TRBV29-1|-
CSVAIGASGRVVEYF
-